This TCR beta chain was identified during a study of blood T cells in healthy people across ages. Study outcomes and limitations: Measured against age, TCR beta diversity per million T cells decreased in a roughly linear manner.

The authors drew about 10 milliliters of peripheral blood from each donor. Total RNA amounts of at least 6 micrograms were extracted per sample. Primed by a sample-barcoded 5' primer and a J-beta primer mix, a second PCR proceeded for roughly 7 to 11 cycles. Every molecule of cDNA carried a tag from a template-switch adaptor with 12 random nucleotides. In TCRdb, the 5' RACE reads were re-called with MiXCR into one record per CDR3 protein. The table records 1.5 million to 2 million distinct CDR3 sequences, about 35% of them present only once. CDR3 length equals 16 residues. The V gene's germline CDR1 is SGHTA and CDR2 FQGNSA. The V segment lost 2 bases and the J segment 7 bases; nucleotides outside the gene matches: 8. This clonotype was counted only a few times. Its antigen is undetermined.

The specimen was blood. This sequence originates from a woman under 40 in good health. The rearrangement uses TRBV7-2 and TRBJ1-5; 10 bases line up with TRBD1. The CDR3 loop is CASSLFGTGVWQPQHF. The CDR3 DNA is TGTGCCAGCAGCTTATTCGGGACAGGGGTATGGCAGCCCCAGCATTTT.